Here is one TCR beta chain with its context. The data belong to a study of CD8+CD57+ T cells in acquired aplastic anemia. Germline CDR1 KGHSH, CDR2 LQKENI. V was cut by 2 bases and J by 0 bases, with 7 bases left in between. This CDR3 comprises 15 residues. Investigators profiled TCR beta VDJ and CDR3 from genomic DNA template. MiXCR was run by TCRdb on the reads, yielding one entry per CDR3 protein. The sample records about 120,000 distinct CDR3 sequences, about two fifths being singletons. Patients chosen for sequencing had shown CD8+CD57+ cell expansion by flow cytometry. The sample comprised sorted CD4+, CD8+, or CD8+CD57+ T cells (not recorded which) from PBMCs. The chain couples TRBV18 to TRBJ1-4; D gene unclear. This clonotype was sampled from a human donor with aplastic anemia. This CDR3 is CASSPYGATNEKLFF. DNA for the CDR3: TGTGCCAGCTCACCATACGGAGCAACTAATGAAAAACTGTTTTTT.